Listed below are T cell receptor beta chains from one sample, sequenced in a study of T cell repertoires in cytomegalovirus infection. These TCRs are of unknown antigen specificity. MiXCR, run by TCRdb on the reads, gives a single entry per CDR3 protein. The sample records about 340,000 distinct CDR3 sequences, roughly 28% being singletons. Sequenced here: cultured PBMCs, sampled from culture after CMV antigen stimulation. These TCRs come from a human donor in good health (CMV status not recorded). Some clones in this sample may be carry-over from other donors' samples. Each CDR3 is given with its conserved first and last residue. The D gene is left open where the match is weak. Size tells how often a clone was seen (once, few, many) or the class of an expanded clone, and some rows leave it out.

J gene | D gene | clone size | V gene | CDR3 protein | CDR3 DNA
TRBJ2-3 | - | - | TRBV7-9 | CASSLTPRTVRSPDTQYF | TGTGCCAGCAGCCTTACCCCAAGGACAGTGAGGTCTCCAGATACGCAGTATTTT
TRBJ2-1 | - | many | TRBV5-4 | CASNSGGGGSYNEQFF | TGTGCCAGCAACTCAGGGGGAGGAGGATCCTACAATGAGCAGTTCTTC
TRBJ2-3 | TRBD2 | few | TRBV6-1 | CASRVERGRTDTQYF | TGTGCCAGCCGGGTGGAGCGGGGTAGGACAGATACGCAGTATTTT
TRBJ1-2 | - | - | TRBV12-3/TRBV12-4 | CASSLFPYYGYTF | TGTGCCAGCAGTTTATTTCCTTATTATGGCTACACCTTC
TRBJ1-1 | - | - | TRBV14 | CASSQQYGEAFF | TGTGCCAGCAGCCAACAATATGGAGAAGCTTTCTTT
TRBJ2-5 | - | - | TRBV20-1 | CSARSVETGGQETQYF | TGCAGTGCTAGAAGTGTGGAGACTGGGGGCCAAGAGACCCAGTACTTC
TRBJ1-3 | TRBD1 | - | TRBV11-2 | CASSKSTGGLSGNTIYF | TGTGCCAGCAGCAAATCAACAGGGGGCCTATCTGGAAACACCATATATTTT
TRBJ2-5 | TRBD2 | - | TRBV7-3 | CASSSDSGAGEKTQYF | TGTGCCAGCAGCTCAGATAGCGGGGCGGGTGAGAAGACCCAGTACTTC
TRBJ2-3 | - | - | TRBV7-8 | CASSLAGTAPDTQYF | TGTGCCAGCAGCTTAGCGGGGACCGCTCCAGATACGCAGTATTTT
TRBJ1-5 | - | - | TRBV28 | CASRVTNQPQHF | TGTGCCAGCAGGGTGACAAATCAGCCCCAGCATTTT
TRBJ2-7 | TRBD1 | few | TRBV20-1 | CSASRDSRSYEQYF | TGCAGTGCTAGCCGGGACAGCCGTAGCTACGAGCAGTACTTC
TRBJ2-1 | - | - | TRBV10-3 | CAISELGEINEQFF | TGTGCCATCAGTGAGCTCGGGGAAATTAATGAGCAGTTCTTC
TRBJ2-3 | - | - | TRBV5-1 | CASSVDRLSTDTQYF | TGCGCCAGCAGCGTTGACAGGCTTAGCACAGATACGCAGTATTTT
TRBJ2-7 | - | few | TRBV20-1 | CSANMREQYF | TGCAGTGCAAATATGCGGGAGCAGTACTTC
TRBJ1-5 | - | few | TRBV24-1 | CATSDIPGDPQHF | TGTGCCACCAGTGATATCCCCGGGGATCCCCAGCATTTT
TRBJ2-5 | - | - | TRBV29-1 | CSVEDAGARGETQYF | TGCAGCGTTGAAGATGCGGGGGCCAGGGGAGAGACCCAGTACTTC
TRBJ1-1 | - | - | TRBV7-6 | CASSSGISTEAFF | TGTGCCAGCAGCTCGGGTATTTCAACTGAAGCTTTCTTT
TRBJ2-5 | - | many | TRBV7-3 | CASSLRRVGMGETQYF | TGTGCCAGCAGCTTAAGACGTGTAGGGATGGGGGAGACCCAGTACTTC
TRBJ2-1 | - | - | TRBV11-2 | CASSLEPGGEQFF | TGTGCCAGCAGCTTAGAGCCGGGCGGGGAGCAGTTCTTC
TRBJ2-2 | - | - | TRBV7-9 | CASSTGGPLIGELFF | TGTGCCAGCAGCACGGGGGGCCCCTTGATCGGGGAGCTGTTTTTT
TRBJ2-5 | TRBD2 | many | TRBV7-2 | CASSLTPSGTQETQYF | TGTGCCAGCAGCTTAACCCCTAGCGGAACTCAAGAGACCCAGTACTTC
TRBJ2-1 | - | few | TRBV7-2 | CASSLVHISSSYNEQFF | TGTGCCAGCAGCTTAGTTCACATCTCGAGCTCCTACAATGAGCAGTTCTTC
TRBJ1-1 | - | few | TRBV12-3/TRBV12-4 | CASSPRGLRDTEAFF | TGTGCCAGCAGTCCGAGGGGCTTAAGGGACACTGAAGCTTTCTTT
TRBJ1-2 | - | - | TRBV28 | CASTPTDYGYTF | TGTGCCAGCACCCCGACGGACTATGGCTACACCTTC
TRBJ2-7 | TRBD1 | - | TRBV7-2 | CASSLDRDSYEQYF | TGTGCCAGCAGCCTGGACAGGGACTCCTACGAGCAGTACTTC
TRBJ1-2 | - | few | TRBV12-3/TRBV12-4 | CASSPRRSYGYTF | TGTGCCAGCAGCCCCCGCAGGAGCTATGGCTACACCTTC
TRBJ1-5 | - | few | TRBV29-1 | CSVSGGRSNQPQHF | TGCAGCGTTTCGGGGGGCAGGAGCAATCAGCCCCAGCATTTT
TRBJ2-1 | TRBD2 | few | TRBV12-3/TRBV12-4 | CASSRTSGVNEQFF | TGTGCCAGCAGCCGGACTAGCGGGGTCAATGAGCAGTTCTTC
TRBJ2-3 | - | many | TRBV6-5 | CASSYEGPGLNPEDTQYF | TGTGCCAGCAGTTATGAGGGGCCGGGACTCAACCCCGAAGATACGCAGTATTTT
TRBJ1-5 | - | - | TRBV12-3/TRBV12-4 | CASSLKHDQPQHF | TGTGCCAGCAGTTTAAAGCATGATCAGCCCCAGCATTTT
TRBJ2-6 | - | - | TRBV12-3/TRBV12-4 | CASSYGSGANVLTF | TGTGCCAGCAGTTACGGCTCTGGGGCCAACGTCCTGACTTTC
TRBJ2-4 | TRBD1 | - | TRBV19 | CASTRQGVGIEAKNIQYF | TGTGCCAGTACCCGACAGGGGGTCGGGATTGAGGCCAAAAACATTCAGTACTTC
TRBJ1-5 | - | - | TRBV7-2 | CASSLSGSVNQPQHF | TGTGCCAGCAGCCTCTCGGGGTCAGTCAATCAGCCCCAGCATTTT
TRBJ1-5 | - | - | TRBV4-1 | CASSPGNRAPNQPQHF | TGCGCCAGCAGCCCCGGAAACAGGGCTCCAAACCAGCCCCAGCATTTT
TRBJ2-6 | - | few | TRBV5-6 | CASSLMLDTGANVLTF | TGTGCCAGCAGCTTGATGTTAGATACTGGGGCCAACGTCCTGACTTTC
TRBJ2-7 | TRBD1 | few | TRBV27 | CASYRGEGSYEQYF | TGTGCCAGTTACAGGGGAGAGGGTTCCTACGAGCAGTACTTC
TRBJ2-2 | - | - | TRBV20-1 | CSASSGVVTGELFF | TGCAGTGCTAGTTCGGGGGTTGTCACCGGGGAGCTGTTTTTT
TRBJ2-7 | TRBD1 | - | TRBV7-9 | CASSLSRDRGTYEQYF | TGTGCCAGCAGCCTGTCCCGGGACAGGGGAACCTACGAGCAGTACTTC
TRBJ2-2 | - | - | TRBV24-1 | CATSDPGDLVGELFF | TGTGCCACCAGTGACCCAGGGGACCTCGTCGGGGAGCTGTTTTTT
TRBJ1-5 | - | - | TRBV2 | CASSERDLGDQPQHF | TGTGCCAGCAGTGAAAGGGACCTAGGAGATCAGCCCCAGCATTTT
TRBJ2-2 | - | - | TRBV19 | CASSIGQIYTGELFF | TGTGCCAGTAGTATAGGGCAGATCTACACCGGGGAGCTGTTTTTT